A single T cell receptor beta chain is shown here with its context. Its specificity is not known. The sample holds other DNA sequences that translate to the same CDR3. Once RNA had been extracted, it was reverse transcribed into cDNA to act as the sequencing template. The protocol was immunoSEQ multiplex PCR, while the TCRdb copy is restricted to in-frame clones and leaves out a portion. Among about 140,000 clones, 55% to 65% were seen once, and the ten largest hold less than 5%. The data originate from a study of CD8+ T cells in alopecia areata. Study-level points and caveats: Although TCR sharing was seen in mice, sharing across patients was less clear, possibly for HLA-related reasons. Scalp lesions, especially in alopecia totalis/universalis, had higher clonality than normal scalp.

The length of the CDR3 is 11 residues. V dropped 5 bases and J dropped 2 bases, with 6 bases sitting between them. CDR1 SQVTM and CDR2 ANQGSEA come from the germline V gene. The sequenced sample consisted of CD4+ T cells sorted from blood. This receptor was taken from a human donor in good health. The rearrangement joins TRBV29-1 to TRBJ1-1, with D possibly being TRBD1 (5 bases). The CDR3 sequence: CSVRGNTEAFF. CDR3 sequence (DNA): TGCAGCGTTAGGGGTAACACTGAAGCTTTCTTT.